This T cell receptor beta chain was sequenced for a study of CD8+ T cells in alopecia areata. The study's findings and limits: For lesional scalp, especially alopecia totalis/universalis, clonality was higher than in normal scalp.

Noted treatment: oral pan-JAK inhibitor, 5-10 mg twice daily. In the case of this clone: Its antigen is not known.

V lost 5 bases and J lost 2, with 10 bases in between. Germline values: CDR1 LNHDA, CDR2 SQIVND (reference sequence). This CDR3 is built from 14 residues. Extracted RNA was reverse transcribed into cDNA, the sequencing template. Produced via immunoSEQ multiplex PCR; TCRdb's table is partial and in-frame only. The table lists around 110,000 clones, about three fifths of them singletons. This TCR was sampled from a human donor with alopecia areata. V gene TRBV19 combines with J gene TRBJ1-5; D call uncertain. The material was CD8+ T cells sorted from blood, obtained at week 24, from a patient treated with tofacitinib. CDR3 loop: CASSYADGNQPQHF. Here the CDR3 DNA reads TGTGCCAGTAGTTACGCGGATGGCAATCAGCCCCAGCATTTT. Full variable domain (remainder filled in from reference TRBV19 and TRBJ1-5): DGGITQSPKYLFRKEGQNVTLSCEQNLNHDAMYWYRQDPGQGLRLIYYSQIVNDFQKGDIAEGYSVSREKKESFPLTVTSAQKNPTAFYLCASSYADGNQPQHFGDGTRLSIL.